The 9 T cell receptor beta chains reported below all come from one sample, sequenced in a study of PD-1 blockade in classical Hodgkin lymphoma. TCRdb's copy holds only in-frame clones and misses some; the assay was immunoSEQ multiplex PCR. Among about 84,000 clones listed, roughly 89% were seen once. Brentuximab vedotin exposure varied among the patients, all of whom had relapsed after autologous stem cell transplantation. Sequenced here: peripheral blood mononuclear cells (PBMCs), sampled at baseline. These receptors were taken from a human donor with classical Hodgkin lymphoma.

The V call is TRBV6-6, the J call TRBJ2-7; D might be TRBD1 (5 bases). Trimming cost V 2 bases and J 9 bases, with 11 bases left between them. This CDR3 region has 12 residues. Per germline, CDR1 MNHNY and CDR2 SVGAGI (reference sequence). The CDR3 nucleotides read TGTGCCAGCAGTTACAGTGGGGCCGGGCAGTACTTC. This sequence encodes CASSYSGAGQYF.

The V and J genes are TRBV28 and TRBJ2-2; D ambiguous. V was trimmed by 3 bases and J by 1 base, leaving 9 bases between them. Per germline, CDR1 MDHEN and CDR2 SYDVKM. This CDR3 spans 15 amino acids. The CDR3 DNA reads TGTGCCAGCAGTTTCCAGCGCCAGAACACCGGGGAGCTGTTTTTT. As protein: CASSFQRQNTGELFF.

This clone turned up a few times. The chain links TRBV19 to TRBJ2-7, with D possibly being TRBD1 or TRBD2 (7 bases each). CDR3 length: 13 amino acids. The germline V and J ends were trimmed by 11 bases and 0 bases, with 14 bases remaining between them. Per germline, CDR1 LNHDA and CDR2 SQIVND (reference sequence). In DNA form, the CDR3 reads TGTGCCTCCAGGGGGGGCCGCTCCTACGAGCAGTACTTC. This translates into CASRGGRSYEQYF.

This clone appeared a few times. This sequence joins TRBV20-1 and TRBJ1-1; D call uncertain. The germline V gene encodes CDR1 DFQATT and CDR2 SNEGSKA (reference sequence). The CDR3 contains 11 residues. V lost 3 bases and J lost 2, with 4 bases in between. The CDR3 spells CSASPNTEAFF. CDR3 sequence (DNA): TGCAGTGCTAGTCCAAACACTGAAGCTTTCTTT.

The genes are TRBV19 and TRBJ1-1; weak D call: TRBD1 (6 bases). The V end lost 11 bases, the J end lost 2 bases, and 18 bases lay between the germline ends. This CDR3 has 14 residues. Germline V gene data show CDR1 as LNHDA and CDR2 as SQIVND (reference sequence). The CDR3 bases are TGTGCCTCCAGGGACGGGGGACACAACACTGAAGCTTTCTTT. It encodes CASRDGGHNTEAFF.

The chain recombines TRBV7-9 with TRBJ2-3; D gene uncertain. From germline, CDR1 is SEHNR and CDR2 FQNEAQ (reference sequence). V was clipped by 5 bases and J by 2 bases, with 8 bases between them. CDR3 size: 13 residues. CDR3 sequence (DNA): TGTGCCAGCAGCCAAGAAGTCACAGATACGCAGTATTTT. This encodes CASSQEVTDTQYF.

In DNA, the CDR3 is TGTGCCACCAGACCACGGGTAGTCTCTGGAAACACCATATATTTT. It specifies CATRPRVVSGNTIYF. This sequence joins TRBV15 and TRBJ1-3; no reliable D call. Germline loops: CDR1 LNHNV, CDR2 YYDKDF (reference sequence). The CDR3 has 15 residues. V was clipped by 6 bases and J by 0 bases, with 12 bases between them.

V and J are TRBV6-5 and TRBJ1-1; no firm D call. Germline CDR1 is MNHEY and CDR2 is SVGAGI. Trimming took off 5 bases at V and 11 bases at J, with 21 bases between the two ends. CDR3 length: 14 residues. The CDR3 DNA follows: TGTGCCAGCAGTACCTTGAGAGGGCCCCCCGTGGCTTTCTTT. Its translation: CASSTLRGPPVAFF.

The chain uses TRBV5-1 and TRBJ1-4, with TRBD1 matching 7 bases. Germline V gives CDR1 SGHRS, CDR2 YFSETQ. V dropped 4 bases and J dropped 5; count of bases not matched to a gene: 11. CDR3 length: 16 amino acids. This chain's CDR3 is CASSDPRQGKNEKLFF. DNA for the CDR3: TGCGCCAGCAGCGATCCACGACAGGGAAAAAATGAAAAACTGTTTTTT.